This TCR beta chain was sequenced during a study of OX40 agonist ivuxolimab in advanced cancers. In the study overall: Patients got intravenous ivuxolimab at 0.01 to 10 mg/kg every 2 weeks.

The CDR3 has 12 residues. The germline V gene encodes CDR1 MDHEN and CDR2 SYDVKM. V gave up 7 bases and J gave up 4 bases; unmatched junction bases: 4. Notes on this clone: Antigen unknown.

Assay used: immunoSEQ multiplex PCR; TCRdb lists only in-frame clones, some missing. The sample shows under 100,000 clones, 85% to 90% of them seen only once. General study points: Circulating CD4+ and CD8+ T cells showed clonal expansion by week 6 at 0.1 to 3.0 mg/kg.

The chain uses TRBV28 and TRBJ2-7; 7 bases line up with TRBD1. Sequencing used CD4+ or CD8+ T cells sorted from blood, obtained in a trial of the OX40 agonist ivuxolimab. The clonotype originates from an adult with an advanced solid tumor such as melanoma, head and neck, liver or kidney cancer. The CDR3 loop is CASIGQAYEQYF. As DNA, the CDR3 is TGTGCCAGCATAGGACAGGCGTACGAGCAGTACTTC.